Below, one T cell receptor (beta chain) is given with its context. What it recognizes is unknown. Germline V lookup: CDR1 ENHRY, CDR2 SYGVKD. Trimming shortened V by 8 bases and J by 0 bases, and 11 bases separated the two germline ends. CDR3 length equals 14 residues. The PCR ran on 60 Vbeta and 13 Jbeta primers. The method was immunoSEQ multiplex PCR; TCRdb's version includes in-frame clones alone and lacks a portion of them. The data contain some 200,000 clones, approximately 80% of them singletons. The sample belongs to a study of cytomegalovirus exposure and HLA in healthy donors. Study outcomes and limitations: The authors confirmed in vitro that three CMV-associated chains were specific for CMV antigens.

The clonotype originates from a girl aged 5-17 years in good health and CMV-seronegative. V and J are TRBV10-3 and TRBJ1-3; no reliable D call. The sequencing input was PBMCs. CDR3 nucleotides: TGTGCCATCGAGGGCGGACTCTCTGGAAACACCATATATTTT. It encodes CAIEGGLSGNTIYF.